This TCR beta chain was identified during a study of T-cell memory formation after mild COVID-19. CDR1 and CDR2 (germline): SQVTM, ANQGSEA. This CDR3 region has 16 residues. Trimming removed 0 bases from V and 2 bases from J, with 16 bases in between. Using its own MiXCR run on the 5' RACE reads, TCRdb lists one record per CDR3 protein. The sample records around 410,000 distinct CDR3 sequences, 23% being singletons. Sequenced sample: PBMCs or a T cell subset sorted from them (not recorded which). This sequence was found in an adult woman who had mild COVID-19 (a few samples of this study predate the infection). Cell type and time point are not known. The rearrangement joins TRBV29-1 to TRBJ1-1; D is unclear. In DNA, the CDR3 is TGCAGCGTTGAAGATCTTCAACAGCCGGGAAACACTGAAGCTTTCTTT. Translated, it gives CSVEDLQQPGNTEAFF.